This T cell receptor (beta chain) appears in the sequencing data of a study of chemoradiotherapy in HPV16-positive cancers. CDR3 length equals 15 residues. V lost 0 bases to trimming and J lost 6 bases; unmatched junction nucleotides: 7. From germline, CDR1 is SGHRS and CDR2 YFSETQ. Data came from immunoSEQ multiplex PCR; TCRdb stores just in-frame clones and leaves some out. The sample contains about 7,800 clones, just over 75% of which appear only once. The material was obtained from a patient who underwent chemoradiotherapy. The sequence was collected from a human donor with HPV-associated anogenital cancer. The V and J genes are TRBV5-1 and TRBJ1-2; 8 bases agree with TRBD1. The CDR3 is CASSLEQGEEDGYTF. The CDR3 nucleotides are TGCGCCAGCAGCTTGGAACAGGGGGAGGAAGATGGCTACACCTTC.